The T cell receptor (beta chain) under discussion was sequenced for a study of T cell repertoires in cytomegalovirus infection. The overall study: HLA-B-restricted CMV epitopes that are well studied were used alongside recently identified HLA-C-restricted ones. The public TCR beta signatures pointed to both CMV infection and matching HLA type. Study-wide results and limits: Dominant in the ex vivo response were TCR beta clonotypes restricted by HLA-C and specific for CMV. Individuals carrying CMV plus the relevant HLA were identified by cumulative frequency of public TCR beta families.

TCRdb itself ran the reads through MiXCR, one entry per CDR3 protein. The repertoire holds about 890,000 distinct CDR3 sequences, around 30% seen once, with about 14% in the top ten. Only a few counts were recorded for this clonotype. Its antigen is still unknown. The CDR3 runs 16 residues. Unmatched junction bases numbered 17, after V lost 5 bases and J lost 8 bases. CDR1 and CDR2 from the germline V gene are MNHNS and SASEGT. Sequenced material: cultured CD8+ T cells from PBMCs, taken from culture after CMV antigen stimulation. This receptor was identified in a human donor in good health (CMV status not recorded). Some clones in this sample may be carry-over from other donors' samples. This rearrangement joins TRBV6-1 to TRBJ1-2; TRBD1 agrees at 7 bases. CDR3 sequence: CASSYPKWEQDRGYTF. CDR3 bases: TGTGCCAGCAGTTACCCAAAGTGGGAACAGGACAGGGGCTACACCTTC.